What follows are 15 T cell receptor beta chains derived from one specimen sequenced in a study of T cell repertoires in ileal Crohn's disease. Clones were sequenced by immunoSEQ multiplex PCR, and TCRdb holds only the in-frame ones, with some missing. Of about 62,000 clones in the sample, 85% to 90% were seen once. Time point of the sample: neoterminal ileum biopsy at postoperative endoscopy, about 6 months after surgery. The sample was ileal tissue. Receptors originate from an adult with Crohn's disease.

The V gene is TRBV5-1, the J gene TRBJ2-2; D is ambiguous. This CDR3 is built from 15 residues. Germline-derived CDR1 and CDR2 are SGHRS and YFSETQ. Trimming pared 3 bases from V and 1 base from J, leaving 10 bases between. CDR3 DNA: TGCGCCAGCAGCTCCACTACGGGGAACACCGGGGAGCTGTTTTTT. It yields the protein CASSSTTGNTGELFF.

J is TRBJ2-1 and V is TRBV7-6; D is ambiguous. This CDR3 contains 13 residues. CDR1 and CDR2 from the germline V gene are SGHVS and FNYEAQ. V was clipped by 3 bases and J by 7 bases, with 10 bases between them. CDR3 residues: CASSLQTLNEQFF. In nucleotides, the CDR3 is TGTGCCAGCAGCTTGCAGACTCTAAATGAGCAGTTCTTC.

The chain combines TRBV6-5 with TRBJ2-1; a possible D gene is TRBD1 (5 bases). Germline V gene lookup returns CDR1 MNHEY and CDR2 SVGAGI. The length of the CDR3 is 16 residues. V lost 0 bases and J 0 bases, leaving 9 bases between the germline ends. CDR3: CASSYSTGDSYNEQFF. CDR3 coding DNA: TGTGCCAGCAGTTACTCTACAGGCGACTCCTACAATGAGCAGTTCTTC.

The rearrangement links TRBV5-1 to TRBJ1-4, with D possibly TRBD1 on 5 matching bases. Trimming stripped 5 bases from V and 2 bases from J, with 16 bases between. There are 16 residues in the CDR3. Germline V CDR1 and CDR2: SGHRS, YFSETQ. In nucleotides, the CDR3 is TGCGCCAGCAGTCGTGGGGGGTTGTCTACTAATGAAAAACTGTTTTTT. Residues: CASSRGGLSTNEKLFF.

CDR3 region: CASSFGYRGNQPQHF. The CDR3 DNA follows: TGTGCCAGCAGCTTCGGTTACAGGGGAAATCAGCCCCAGCATTTT. J is TRBJ1-5 and V is TRBV5-6; 7 positions match TRBD1. Germline V gene data show CDR1 as SGHDT and CDR2 as YYEEEE. Germline trimming cut 2 bases from V and 4 bases from J; bases unmatched to any gene: 6. The CDR3 contains 15 residues. The variable domain in full, completed from reference TRBV5-6 and TRBJ1-5, reads DAGVTQSPTHLIKTRGQQVTLRCSPKSGHDTVSWYQQALGQGPQFIFQYYEEEERQRGNFPDRFSGHQFPNYSSELNVNALLLGDSALYLCASSFGYRGNQPQHFGDGTRLSIL.

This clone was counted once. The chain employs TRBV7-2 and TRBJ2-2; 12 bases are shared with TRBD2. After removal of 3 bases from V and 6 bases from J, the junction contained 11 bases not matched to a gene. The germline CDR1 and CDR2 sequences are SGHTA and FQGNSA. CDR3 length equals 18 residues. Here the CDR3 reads CASSFGLAGPFVSGELFF. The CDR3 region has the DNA TGTGCCAGCAGCTTTGGACTAGCGGGGCCATTTGTCTCCGGGGAGCTGTTTTTT. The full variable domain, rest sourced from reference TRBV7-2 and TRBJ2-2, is GAGVSQSPSNKVTEKGKDVELRCDPISGHTALYWYRQSLGQGLEFLIYFQGNSAPDKSGLPSDRFSAERTGGSVSTLTIQRTQQEDSAVYLCASSFGLAGPFVSGELFFGEGSRLTVL.

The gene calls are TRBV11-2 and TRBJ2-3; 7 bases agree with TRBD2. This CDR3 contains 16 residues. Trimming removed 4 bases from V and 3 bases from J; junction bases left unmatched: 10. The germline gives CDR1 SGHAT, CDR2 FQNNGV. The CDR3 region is CASSSRLAVGTDTQYF. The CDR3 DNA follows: TGTGCCAGCAGCTCCCGACTAGCAGTCGGGACAGATACGCAGTATTTT.

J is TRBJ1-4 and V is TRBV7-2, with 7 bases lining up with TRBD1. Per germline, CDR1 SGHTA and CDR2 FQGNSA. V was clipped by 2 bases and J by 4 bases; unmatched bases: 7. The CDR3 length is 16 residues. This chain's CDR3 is CASSLMRTGLNEKLFF. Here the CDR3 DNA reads TGTGCCAGCAGCTTAATGAGGACAGGACTTAATGAAAAACTGTTTTTT. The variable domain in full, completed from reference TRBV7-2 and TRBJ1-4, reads GAGVSQSPSNKVTEKGKDVELRCDPISGHTALYWYRQSLGQGLEFLIYFQGNSAPDKSGLPSDRFSAERTGGSVSTLTIQRTQQEDSAVYLCASSLMRTGLNEKLFFGSGTQLSVL.

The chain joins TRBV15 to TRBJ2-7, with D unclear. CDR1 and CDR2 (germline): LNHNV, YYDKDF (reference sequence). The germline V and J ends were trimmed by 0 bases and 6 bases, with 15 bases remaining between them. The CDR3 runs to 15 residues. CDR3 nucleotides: TGTGCCACCAGCAGAGATAGACTGAGCCAAAGCGAGCAGTACGTC. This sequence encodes CATSRDRLSQSEQYV.

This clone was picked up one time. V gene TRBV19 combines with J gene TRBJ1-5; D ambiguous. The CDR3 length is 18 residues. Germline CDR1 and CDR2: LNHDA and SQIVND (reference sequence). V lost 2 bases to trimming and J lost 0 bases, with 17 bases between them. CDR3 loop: CASSIMEVGSYSNQPQHF. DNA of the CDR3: TGTGCCAGTAGTATAATGGAGGTTGGCAGTTATAGCAATCAGCCCCAGCATTTT.

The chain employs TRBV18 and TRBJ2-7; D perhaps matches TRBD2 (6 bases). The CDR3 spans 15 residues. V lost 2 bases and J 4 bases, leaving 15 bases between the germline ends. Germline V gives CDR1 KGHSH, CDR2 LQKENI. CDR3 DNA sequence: TGTGCCAGCTCACCAGAGACTAGGAATACGTACGAGCAGTACTTC. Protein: CASSPETRNTYEQYF.

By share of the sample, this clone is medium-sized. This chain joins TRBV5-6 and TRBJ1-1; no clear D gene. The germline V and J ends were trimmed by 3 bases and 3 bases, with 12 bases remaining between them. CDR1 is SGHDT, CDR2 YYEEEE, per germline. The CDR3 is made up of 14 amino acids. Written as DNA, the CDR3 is TGTGCCAGCAGCTACGGGGTGACGGACACTGAAGCTTTCTTT. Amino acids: CASSYGVTDTEAFF.

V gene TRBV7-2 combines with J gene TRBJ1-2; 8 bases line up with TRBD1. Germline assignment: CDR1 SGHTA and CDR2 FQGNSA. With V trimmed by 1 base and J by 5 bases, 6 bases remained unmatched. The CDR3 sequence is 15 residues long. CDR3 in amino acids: CASSLGQTGAYGYTF. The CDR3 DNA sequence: TGTGCCAGCAGCTTAGGACAGACAGGGGCTTATGGCTACACCTTC.

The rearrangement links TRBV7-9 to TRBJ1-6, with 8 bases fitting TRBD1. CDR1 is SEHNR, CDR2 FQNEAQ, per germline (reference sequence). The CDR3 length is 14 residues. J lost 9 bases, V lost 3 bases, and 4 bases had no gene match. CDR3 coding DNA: TGTGCCAGCAGCTTTGGACAGGGCGGTTCACCCCTCCACTTT. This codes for CASSFGQGGSPLHF.

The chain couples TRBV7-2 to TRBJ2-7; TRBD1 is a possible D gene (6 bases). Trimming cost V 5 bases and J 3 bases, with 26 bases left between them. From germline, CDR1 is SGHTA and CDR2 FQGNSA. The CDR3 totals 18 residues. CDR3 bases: TGTGCCAGCAGCCAGGGATCGGGAAAGGGGGTTCGGTACTACGAGCAGTACTTC. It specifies CASSQGSGKGVRYYEQYF. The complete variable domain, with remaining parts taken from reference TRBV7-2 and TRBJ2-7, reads GAGVSQSPSNKVTEKGKDVELRCDPISGHTALYWYRQSLGQGLEFLIYFQGNSAPDKSGLPSDRFSAERTGGSVSTLTIQRTQQEDSAVYLCASSQGSGKGVRYYEQYFGPGTRLTVT.